The rows below give T cell receptor beta chains drawn from one sample of a study of OX40 agonist ivuxolimab in advanced cancers. Assay: immunoSEQ multiplex PCR; the TCRdb copy retains only in-frame clones and omits some. The sample contains around 70,000 clones, under 95% of which appear only once. Sequencing was performed on CD4+ or CD8+ T cells sorted from blood, taken in a trial of the OX40 agonist ivuxolimab. These receptor sequences come from an adult with an advanced solid tumor such as melanoma, head and neck, liver or kidney cancer. The CDR3 runs from the conserved cysteine through the conserved F or W. Each record gives: V gene, J gene, CDR3 protein.

>TRBV27|TRBJ1-5
CASSLFGGRSNQPQHF
>TRBV13|TRBJ2-5
CASSLPTSVAGETQYF
>TRBV7-9|TRBJ1-1
CASSTTLMNTEAFF
>TRBV11-2|TRBJ1-1
CASSRDMNTEAFF
>TRBV7-9|TRBJ2-1
CASSLAMGSYNEQFF
>TRBV10-2|TRBJ1-2
CASRGADNYGYTF
>TRBV28|TRBJ1-5
CASSLRQGDQPQHF
>TRBV4-1|TRBJ1-1
CASSPRQGRRVNTEAFF
>TRBV15|TRBJ1-4
CATRDRGEKLFF
>TRBV29-1|TRBJ1-2
CSVDLWVTGGGSTNYGYTF
>TRBV30|TRBJ2-2
CAWSAGEAGELFF
>TRBV29-1|TRBJ1-5
CSVRDREGQPQHF
>TRBV28|TRBJ1-1
CASTRDHGNTEAFF
>TRBV7-2|TRBJ2-7
CASSLVGTPSEQYF
>TRBV5-6|TRBJ2-7
CASSLSASSYEQYF
>TRBV4-3|TRBJ1-1
CASSQDTRWATAEAFF